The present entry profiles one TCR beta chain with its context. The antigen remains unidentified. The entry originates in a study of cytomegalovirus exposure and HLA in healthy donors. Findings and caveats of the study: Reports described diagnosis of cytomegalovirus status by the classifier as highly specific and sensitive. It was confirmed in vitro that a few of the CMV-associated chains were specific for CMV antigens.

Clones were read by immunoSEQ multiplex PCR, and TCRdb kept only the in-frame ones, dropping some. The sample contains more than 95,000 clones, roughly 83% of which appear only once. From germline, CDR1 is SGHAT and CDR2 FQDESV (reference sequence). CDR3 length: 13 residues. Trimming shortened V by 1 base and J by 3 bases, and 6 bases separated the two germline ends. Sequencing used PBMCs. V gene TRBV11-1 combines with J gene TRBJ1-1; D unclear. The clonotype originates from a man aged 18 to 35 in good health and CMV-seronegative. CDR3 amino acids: CASSLEEDTEAFF. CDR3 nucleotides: TGTGCCAGCAGCTTAGAAGAGGACACTGAAGCTTTCTTT. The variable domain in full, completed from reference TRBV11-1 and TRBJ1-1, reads EAEVAQSPRYKITEKSQAVAFWCDPISGHATLYWYRQILGQGPELLVQFQDESVVDDSQLPKDRFSAERLKGVDSTLKIQPAELGDSAMYLCASSLEEDTEAFFGQGTRLTVV.